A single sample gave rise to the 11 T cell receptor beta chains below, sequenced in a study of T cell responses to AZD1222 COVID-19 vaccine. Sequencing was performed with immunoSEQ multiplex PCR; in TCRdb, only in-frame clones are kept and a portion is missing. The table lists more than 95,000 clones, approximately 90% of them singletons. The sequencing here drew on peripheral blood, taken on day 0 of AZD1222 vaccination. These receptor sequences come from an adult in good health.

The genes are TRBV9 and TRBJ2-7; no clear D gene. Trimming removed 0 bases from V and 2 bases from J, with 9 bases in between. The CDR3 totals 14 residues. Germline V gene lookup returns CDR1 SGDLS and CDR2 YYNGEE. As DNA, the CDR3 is TGTGCCAGCAGCGTAGGTGCAGGAACCTACGAGCAGTACTTC. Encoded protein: CASSVGAGTYEQYF.

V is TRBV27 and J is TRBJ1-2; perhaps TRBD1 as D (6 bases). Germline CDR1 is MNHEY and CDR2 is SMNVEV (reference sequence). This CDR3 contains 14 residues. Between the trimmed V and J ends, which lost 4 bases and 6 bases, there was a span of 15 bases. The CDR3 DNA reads TGTGCCAGCAGTTCCAGGACAGACGGGGATGGCTACACCTTC. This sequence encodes CASSSRTDGDGYTF.

CDR3 sequence: CASAQSGTSGGAQYF. The CDR3 nucleotides read TGTGCCAGCGCGCAATCCGGGACTAGCGGTGGTGCCCAGTACTTC. V is TRBV27 and J is TRBJ2-5; 11 nucleotides agree with TRBD2. Germline V gives CDR1 MNHEY, CDR2 SMNVEV (reference sequence). This CDR3 spans 15 amino acids. V gave up 8 bases and J gave up 9 bases; unmatched junction bases: 14.

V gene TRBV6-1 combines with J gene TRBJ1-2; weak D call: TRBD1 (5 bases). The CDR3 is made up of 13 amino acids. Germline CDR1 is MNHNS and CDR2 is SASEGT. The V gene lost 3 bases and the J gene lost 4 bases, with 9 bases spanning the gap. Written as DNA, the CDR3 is TGTGCCAGCAGTGACCAGGGACTCTATGGCTACACCTTC. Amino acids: CASSDQGLYGYTF.

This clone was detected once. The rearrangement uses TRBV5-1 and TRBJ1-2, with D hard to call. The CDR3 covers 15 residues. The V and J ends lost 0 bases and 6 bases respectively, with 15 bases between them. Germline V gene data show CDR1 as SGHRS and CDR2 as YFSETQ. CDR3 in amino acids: CASSLEWGPQNGYTF. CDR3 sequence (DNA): TGCGCCAGCAGCTTGGAGTGGGGTCCCCAGAATGGCTACACCTTC.

The CDR3 is CASSLTSLAGVEQYF. The DNA for the CDR3 is TGTGCCAGCAGCTTAACTAGCCTAGCGGGGGTTGAGCAGTACTTC. This chain joins TRBV7-6 and TRBJ2-7; 10 positions match TRBD2. Germline-derived CDR1 and CDR2 are SGHVS and FNYEAQ. The length of the CDR3 is 15 residues. The V and J ends lost 2 bases and 7 bases, in that order; junction bases with no gene match: 8.

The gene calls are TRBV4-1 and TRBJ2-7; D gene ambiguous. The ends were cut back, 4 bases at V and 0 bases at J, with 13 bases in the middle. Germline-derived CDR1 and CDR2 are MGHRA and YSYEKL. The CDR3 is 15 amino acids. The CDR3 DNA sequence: TGCGCCAGCAGCCCCTACATACAGTTCTCCTACGAGCAGTACTTC. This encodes CASSPYIQFSYEQYF.

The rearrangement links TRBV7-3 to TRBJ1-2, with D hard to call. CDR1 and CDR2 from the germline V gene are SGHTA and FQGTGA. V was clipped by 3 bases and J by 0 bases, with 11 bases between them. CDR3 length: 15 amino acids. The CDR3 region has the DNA TGTGCCAGCAGCTTCGGCGGGGAAGCTAACTATGGCTACACCTTC. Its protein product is CASSFGGEANYGYTF.

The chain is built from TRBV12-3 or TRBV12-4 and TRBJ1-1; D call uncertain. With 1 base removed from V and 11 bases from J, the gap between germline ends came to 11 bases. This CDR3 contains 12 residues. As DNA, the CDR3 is TGTGCCAGCAGTTTAGAGAGAAGGGAGGCTTTCTTT. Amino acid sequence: CASSLERREAFF.

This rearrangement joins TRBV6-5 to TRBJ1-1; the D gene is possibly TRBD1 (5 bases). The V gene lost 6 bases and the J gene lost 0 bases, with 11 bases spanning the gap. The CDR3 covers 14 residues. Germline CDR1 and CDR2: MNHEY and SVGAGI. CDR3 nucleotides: TGTGCCAGCAGCCCAGGGAGAATGAACACTGAAGCTTTCTTT. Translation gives CASSPGRMNTEAFF.

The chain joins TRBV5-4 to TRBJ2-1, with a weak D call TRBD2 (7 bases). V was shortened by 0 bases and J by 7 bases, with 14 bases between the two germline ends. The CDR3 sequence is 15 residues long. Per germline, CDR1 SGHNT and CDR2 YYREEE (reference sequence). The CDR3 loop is CASSLDSGGANEQFF. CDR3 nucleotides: TGTGCCAGCAGCTTGGACTCTGGGGGGGCGAATGAGCAGTTCTTC.